These 3 T cell receptor beta chains were sequenced from one sample in a study of CD8 T cells in ankylosing spondylitis. TCRdb passed the 5' RACE reads through MiXCR, listing each CDR3 protein once. The sample lists under 250,000 distinct CDR3 sequences; roughly 10% were seen once. The specimen sequenced was blood, either unsorted or a sorted T cell fraction (not recorded which). These receptor sequences come from a male donor with ankylosing spondylitis or in good health (not recorded which).

The chain joins TRBV7-9 to TRBJ2-5, with a tentative D call TRBD1 (5 bases). The length of the CDR3 is 13 residues. With 3 bases removed from V and 3 bases from J, the gap between germline ends came to 8 bases. Germline V gives CDR1 SEHNR, CDR2 FQNEAQ (reference sequence). The CDR3 DNA reads TGTGCCAGCAGCTTTTCGACAGAAGAGACCCAGTACTTC. Residues: CASSFSTEETQYF.

This chain links TRBV5-5 with TRBJ1-4, with D possibly being TRBD1 (5 bases). Between the trimmed V and J ends, which lost 4 bases and 6 bases, there was a span of 10 bases. This CDR3 is built from 13 residues. Germline loops: CDR1 SGHKS, CDR2 YYEKEE (reference sequence). The CDR3 DNA reads as TGTGCCAGCAGCGGGGACGGCGATGAAAAACTGTTTTTT. As protein: CASSGDGDEKLFF.

This clonotype was found many times. V usage is TRBV12-3 or TRBV12-4 and J usage is TRBJ2-3; 12 nucleotides match TRBD2. The CDR3 has 20 amino acids. V lost 6 bases and J lost 0; bases outside the gene matches: 16. CDR3: CASRQRILAGGGGSTDTQYF. DNA for the CDR3: TGTGCCAGCAGGCAGAGGATACTAGCGGGAGGTGGCGGCAGCACAGATACGCAGTATTTT.